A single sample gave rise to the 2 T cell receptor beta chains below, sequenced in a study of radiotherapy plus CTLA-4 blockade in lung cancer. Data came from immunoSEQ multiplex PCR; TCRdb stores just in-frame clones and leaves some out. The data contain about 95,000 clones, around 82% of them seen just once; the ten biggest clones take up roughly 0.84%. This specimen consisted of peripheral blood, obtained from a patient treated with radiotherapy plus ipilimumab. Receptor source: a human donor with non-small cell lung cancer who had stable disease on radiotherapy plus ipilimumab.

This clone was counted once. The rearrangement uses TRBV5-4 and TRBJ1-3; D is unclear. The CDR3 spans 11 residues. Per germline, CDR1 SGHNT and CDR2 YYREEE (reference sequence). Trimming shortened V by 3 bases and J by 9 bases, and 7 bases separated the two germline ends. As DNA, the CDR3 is TGTGCCAGCAGCTCCCTAGGCACCATATATTTT. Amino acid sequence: CASSSLGTIYF.

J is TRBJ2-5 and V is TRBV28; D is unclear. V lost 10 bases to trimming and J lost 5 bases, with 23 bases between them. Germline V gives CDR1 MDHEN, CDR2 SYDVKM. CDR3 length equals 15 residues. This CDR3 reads CATSQAARDTETQYF. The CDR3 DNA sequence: TGTGCCACCTCGCAGGCGGCCCGCGACACTGAGACCCAGTACTTC.